The present T cell receptor (beta chain) was sequenced within a study of human T cells and chemical hapten exposure. Time point here: patch test 2, 6 weeks after DPC sensitization. The treatment: therapeutic diphenylcyclopropenone sensitization with weekly scalp DPC. V lost 4 bases and J 3 bases, leaving 22 bases between the germline ends. CDR1 and CDR2 from the germline V gene are SNHLY and FYNNEI. This CDR3 is 17 amino acids long. TCRdb redid the calling of the RACE reads with MiXCR, one entry per CDR3 protein. The sample lists about 70,000 distinct CDR3 sequences, around 7.9% occurring once. The starting material was whole blood, obtained in connection with sensitization to the hapten diphenylcyclopropenone (DPC). The clonotype originates from a woman aged 45-60 years with alopecia areata. Some clones in this sample may be carry-over from other donors' samples. The V gene is TRBV2, the J gene TRBJ2-7, with a possible D match to TRBD2 (7 bases). The DNA for the CDR3 is TGTGCCAGCAGTGTAGGGGAGGGGGGAGAAGCCGTCTACGAGCAGTACTTC. This sequence encodes CASSVGEGGEAVYEQYF.